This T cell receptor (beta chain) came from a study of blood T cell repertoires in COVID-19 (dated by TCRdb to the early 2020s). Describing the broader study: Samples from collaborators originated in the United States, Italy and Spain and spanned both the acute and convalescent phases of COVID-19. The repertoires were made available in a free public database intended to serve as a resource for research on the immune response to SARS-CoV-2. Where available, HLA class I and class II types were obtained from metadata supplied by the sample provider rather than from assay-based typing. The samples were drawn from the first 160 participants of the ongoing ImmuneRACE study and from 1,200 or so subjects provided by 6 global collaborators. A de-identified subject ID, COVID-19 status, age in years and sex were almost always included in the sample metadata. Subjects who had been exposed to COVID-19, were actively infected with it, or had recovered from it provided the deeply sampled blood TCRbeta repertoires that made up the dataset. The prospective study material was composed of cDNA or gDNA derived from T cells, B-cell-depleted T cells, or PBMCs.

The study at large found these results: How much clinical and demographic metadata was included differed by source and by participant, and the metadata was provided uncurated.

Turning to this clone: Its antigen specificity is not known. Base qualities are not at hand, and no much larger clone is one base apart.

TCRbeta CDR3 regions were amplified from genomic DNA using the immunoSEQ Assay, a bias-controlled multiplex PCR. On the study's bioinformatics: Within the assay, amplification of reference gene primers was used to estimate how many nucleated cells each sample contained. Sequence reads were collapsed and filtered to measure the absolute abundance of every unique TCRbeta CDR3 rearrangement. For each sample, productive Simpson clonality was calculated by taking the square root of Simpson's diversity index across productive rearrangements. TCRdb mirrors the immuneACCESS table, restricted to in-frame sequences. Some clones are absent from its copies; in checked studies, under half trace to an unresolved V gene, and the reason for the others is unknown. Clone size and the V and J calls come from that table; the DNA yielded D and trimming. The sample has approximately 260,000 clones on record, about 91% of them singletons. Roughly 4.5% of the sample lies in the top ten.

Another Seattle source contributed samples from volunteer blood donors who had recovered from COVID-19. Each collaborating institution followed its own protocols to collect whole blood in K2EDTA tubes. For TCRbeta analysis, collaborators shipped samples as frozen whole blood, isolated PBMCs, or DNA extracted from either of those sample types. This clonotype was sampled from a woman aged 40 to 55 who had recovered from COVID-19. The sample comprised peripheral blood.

For the CDR3, the sequence is CASSSTGSLGEKLFF. The nucleotide sequence is TGTGCCAGCTCATCGACAGGGTCTTTAGGTGAAAAACTGTTTTTT. The rearrangement joined TRBV18 to TRBJ1-4; 7 of the junction bases match TRBD1. In the germline V gene, CDR1 corresponds to KGHSH and CDR2 to LQKENI. Its CDR3 holds 15 amino acids, cysteine through phenylalanine. Just the 45-base CDR3 DNA is kept, in frame starting at base 1. The junction shows trimming of 5 bases on V and 7 bases on J, and the gene matches do not reach 10 bases of it.